One and the same sample provided the 4 T cell receptor beta chains below, sequenced in a study of T cells in women clearing cervical HPV infection. Data came from immunoSEQ multiplex PCR; TCRdb stores just in-frame clones and leaves some out. The table lists around 35,000 clones, with about 1.5% in the top ten. Sequences were obtained from blood buffy coat. The receptors originated from a woman between 18 and 70 years old with a cervical HPV16 infection that either progressed to CIN3+ or cleared (not recorded which).

The CDR3 here is CASSLVGGETDTQYF. CDR3 DNA, as far as it was read: TGCGCCAGCAGCCTAGTGGGGGGGGAGACAGATACG. The chain links TRBV5-1 to TRBJ2-3, with 7 bases that match TRBD2. The CDR3 goes on 3 residues after the read ends, and that part is filled in from the germline J gene. Germline assignment: CDR1 SGHRS and CDR2 YFSETQ. Unmatched junction bases numbered 8, after V lost 4 bases and J lost 3 bases. CDR3 length equals 15 residues.

As to this clone: The read is 3 residues too short to cover the CDR3 end, so that end is filled in from the germline J gene. V usage is TRBV2 and J usage is TRBJ1-2; D unclear. The CDR3 runs to 14 residues. Trimming took 6 bases from V and 0 from J, leaving 11 bases between them. From germline, CDR1 is SNHLY and CDR2 FYNNEI. Incomplete CDR3 DNA: TGTGCCAGCAGCCTCGGACTGGCTAACTATGGC. Protein product: CASSLGLANYG. The CDR3 in its entirety is CASSLGLANYGYTF.

Of note for this clone: Read data end 3 residues before the CDR3 end; the end is taken from the germline J gene. The V call is TRBV12-5, the J call TRBJ2-1; 7 bases are a match to TRBD1. Looked up from germline, CDR1 is LGHNT and CDR2 is FRNRAP. This CDR3 region has 15 residues. J was trimmed by 8 bases and V by 9 bases; bases with no gene match: 16. The CDR3 DNA, read in part, is TGTGCTAGCTCGGCAGACAGGGCTGGTACGTATGAG. Protein product: CASSADRAGTYE. The entire CDR3 sequence reads CASSADRAGTYEQFF.

Notes on this clone: Sequence at one end of the junction differs from germline and may be a read error. Read coverage stops 3 residues before the CDR3 terminus; the germline J gene supplies the remainder. The chain joins TRBV4-2 to TRBJ2-5, with a weak D call TRBD1 (6 bases). The CDR3 spans 16 residues. Germline CDR1 and CDR2: LGHNA and YNFKEQ. The CDR3 region is CASSPGEQRGQETQYF. CDR3 bases read: TGCGCCAGCAGCCCAGGGGAACAGAGGGGCCAAGAGACC.